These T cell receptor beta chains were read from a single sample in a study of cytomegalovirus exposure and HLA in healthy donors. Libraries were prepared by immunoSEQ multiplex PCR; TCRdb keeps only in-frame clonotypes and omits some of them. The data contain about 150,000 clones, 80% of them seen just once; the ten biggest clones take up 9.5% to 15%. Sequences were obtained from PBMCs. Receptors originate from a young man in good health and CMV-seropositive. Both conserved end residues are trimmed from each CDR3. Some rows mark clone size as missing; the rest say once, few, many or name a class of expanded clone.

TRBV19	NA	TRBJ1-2	ASSKRGFLYGYT
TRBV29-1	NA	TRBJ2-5	SVGGLAGIQETQY
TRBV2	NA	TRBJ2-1	ASSEGGTSGSSYNEQF
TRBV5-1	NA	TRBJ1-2	ASSPATGLGYT
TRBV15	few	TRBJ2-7	ATSRLSGGYEQY
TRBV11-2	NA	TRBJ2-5	ASSARKGLAQETQY
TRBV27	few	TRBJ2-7	ASSSLGTGGGEQY
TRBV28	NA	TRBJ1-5	ASSLEQGEIYSNQPQH
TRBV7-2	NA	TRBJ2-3	ASSLVPSKEDTQY
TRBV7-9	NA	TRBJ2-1	SSSLVPSGLTYNEQF
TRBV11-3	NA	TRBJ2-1	ASSLGTVHVNEQF
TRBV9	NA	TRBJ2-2	ASSSYTGGVGELF
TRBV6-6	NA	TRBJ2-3	ASSYSIGDTQY
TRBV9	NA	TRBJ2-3	ASSVRTGGTDTQY
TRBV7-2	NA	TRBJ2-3	ASSREGSNTDTQY
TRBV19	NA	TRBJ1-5	ASSLGQGGIYNQPQH
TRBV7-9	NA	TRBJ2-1	ASSQGELSGRRDEQF
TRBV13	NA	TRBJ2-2	ASSLTAGVVPGELF
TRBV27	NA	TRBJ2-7	ASSPWNRPSEQY
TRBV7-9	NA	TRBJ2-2	ASSLRTGEGGELF
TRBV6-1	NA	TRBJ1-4	ASSESQSATNEKLF
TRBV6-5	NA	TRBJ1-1	ASSYHSADMNTEAF
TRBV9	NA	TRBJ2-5	ASSVAPSGRETQY
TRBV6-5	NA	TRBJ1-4	ASSLTQGAPNEKLF
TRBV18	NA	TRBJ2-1	ASSTGTSGDNEQF
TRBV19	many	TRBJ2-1	ASSIFAGSYNEQF
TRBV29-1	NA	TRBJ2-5	SVEDPEPETQY
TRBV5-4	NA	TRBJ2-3	ASSRWTGGGDTQY
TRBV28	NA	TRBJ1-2	ASTRAGVEGYT
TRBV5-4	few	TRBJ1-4	ASSPGGRGANEKLF
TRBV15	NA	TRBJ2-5	ATSRGLGEETQY
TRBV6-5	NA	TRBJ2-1	ASRRDNEQF